Below, 10 T cell receptor beta chains from the same sample are listed, as sequenced in a study of blood T cell repertoires in COVID-19. Data came from immunoSEQ multiplex PCR; TCRdb stores just in-frame clones and leaves some out. The data show roughly 200,000 clones, with approximately 85% seen just once and around 3.3% held by the top ten. The specimen was peripheral blood. The receptors were sampled from a man aged 55-75 years with acute or convalescent COVID-19.

This rearrangement joins TRBV3-1 (or the pseudogene TRBV3-2) to TRBJ1-2, with D possibly matching TRBD1 (5 bases). Germline V CDR1 and CDR2: LGHDT, YNNKEL (reference sequence). The CDR3 is made up of 15 amino acids. The V end was cut by 1 base, the J end by 3 bases, with 12 bases between. CDR3 DNA: TGTGCCAGCAGCCAAGGTCGAAGGACACACTATGGCTACACCTTC. Its translation: CASSQGRRTHYGYTF.

The chain is built from TRBV27 and TRBJ2-7; TRBD2 agrees at 10 bases. Germline-derived CDR1 and CDR2 are MNHEY and SMNVEV (reference sequence). V shed 2 bases and J 5 bases; nucleotides not matched to a gene: 0. The CDR3 spans 13 residues. CDR3 sequence reads: CASSLGLADEQYF. DNA for the CDR3: TGTGCCAGCAGTTTAGGACTAGCGGACGAGCAGTACTTC.

The V gene is TRBV4-3, the J gene TRBJ1-5, with no clear D. V was cut by 4 bases and J by 8 bases, with 21 bases left in between. The length of the CDR3 is 16 residues. Germline CDR1 LGHNA, CDR2 YSLEER. The CDR3 DNA follows: TGCGCCAGCAGCCGTGATATTAAAACAGTCCTGAAGCCCCAGCATTTT. Amino acid sequence: CASSRDIKTVLKPQHF.

The V and J genes are TRBV7-2 and TRBJ2-7, with D maybe TRBD1 (5 bases). CDR1 is SGHTA, CDR2 FQGNSA, per germline. The CDR3 consists of 14 residues. V dropped 0 bases and J dropped 7 bases, with 13 bases sitting between them. The CDR3 DNA sequence: TGTGCCAGCAGCTTAGCCGCCCAGGGTAGGGAGCAGTACTTC. Its protein product is CASSLAAQGREQYF.

The CDR3 loop is CASSFAGRQPQHF. Here the CDR3 DNA reads TGTGCCAGCAGTTTTGCGGGTAGGCAGCCCCAGCATTTT. The V gene is TRBV28, the J gene TRBJ1-5; D call uncertain. V shed 3 bases and J shed 7 bases, with 10 bases lying between them. This CDR3 is built from 13 residues. Germline CDR1 reads MDHEN; CDR2 reads SYDVKM.

For this clone: Distinct nucleotide sequences in the sample also encode this CDR3. V and J are TRBV5-1 and TRBJ2-7; D is ambiguous. The V end was cut by 0 bases, the J end by 0 bases, with 7 bases between. CDR3 size: 14 residues. Germline lookup yields CDR1 SGHRS and CDR2 YFSETQ. The CDR3 nucleotides are TGCGCCAGCAGCTTGGGTAGGAGCTCCTACGAGCAGTACTTC. Its protein product is CASSLGRSSYEQYF. Variable domain in full (rest from reference TRBV5-1 and TRBJ2-7): KAGVTQTPRYLIKTRGQQVTLSCSPISGHRSVSWYQQTPGQGLQFLFEYFSETQRNKGNFPGRFSGRQFSNSRSEMNVSTLELGDSALYLCASSLGRSSYEQYFGPGTRLTVT.

The chain employs TRBV6-5 and TRBJ1-4, with TRBD1 identical over 8 bases. With V trimmed by 7 bases and J by 8 bases, 6 bases remained unmatched. Per the germline V gene, CDR1 is MNHEY and CDR2 is SVGAGI. CDR3 length equals 13 residues. The CDR3 nucleotides read TGTGCCAGCAAAAGGACAGGGCGGGAAAAACTGTTTTTT. Encoded protein: CASKRTGREKLFF.

The chain carries TRBV28 and TRBJ2-3, with 7 bases identical to TRBD1. Unmatched junction bases numbered 6, after V lost 6 bases and J lost 0 bases. This CDR3 contains 15 residues. CDR1 and CDR2 (germline): MDHEN, SYDVKM. The CDR3 reads CASRRRDSSTDTQYF. Here the CDR3 DNA reads TGTGCCAGCAGGCGCCGGGACAGCAGCACAGATACGCAGTATTTT. The entire variable domain, with the rest obtained from reference TRBV28 and TRBJ2-3, is as follows: DVKVTQSSRYLVKRTGEKVFLECVQDMDHENMFWYRQDPGLGLRLIYFSYDVKMKEKGDIPEGYSVSREKKERFSLILESASTNQTSMYLCASRRRDSSTDTQYFGPGTRLTVL.

The chain has TRBV19 and TRBJ2-7, with D perhaps matching TRBD1 (6 bases). Between the trimmed V and J ends, which lost 2 bases and 2 bases, there was a span of 10 bases. CDR1 and CDR2 (germline): LNHDA, SQIVND (reference sequence). CDR3 size: 14 residues. CDR3 DNA: TGTGCCAGTAGTATAAATGGACAGACCTACGAGCAGTACTTC. It codes for CASSINGQTYEQYF.

CDR3 sequence (DNA): TGTGCCAGCAGGCAGGGGGACTCCTACGAGCAGTACTTC. Amino acids: CASRQGDSYEQYF. This chain connects TRBV12-3 or TRBV12-4 to TRBJ2-7, with TRBD1 identical over 7 bases. The CDR3 is 13 amino acids. The V segment lost 6 bases and the J segment 0 bases; nucleotides outside the gene matches: 2.